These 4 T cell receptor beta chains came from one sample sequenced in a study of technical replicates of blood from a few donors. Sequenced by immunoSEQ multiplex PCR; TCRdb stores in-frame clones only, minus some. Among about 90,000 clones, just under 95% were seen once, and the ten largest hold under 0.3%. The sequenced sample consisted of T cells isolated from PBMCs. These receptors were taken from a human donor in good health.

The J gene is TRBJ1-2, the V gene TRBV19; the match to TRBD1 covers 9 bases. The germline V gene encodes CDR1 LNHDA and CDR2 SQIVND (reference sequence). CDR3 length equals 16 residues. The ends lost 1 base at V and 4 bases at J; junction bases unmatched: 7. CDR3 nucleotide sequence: TGTGCCAGTAGTATAGCCAGGGACAGGGAACTCTATGGCTACACCTTC. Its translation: CASSIARDRELYGYTF.

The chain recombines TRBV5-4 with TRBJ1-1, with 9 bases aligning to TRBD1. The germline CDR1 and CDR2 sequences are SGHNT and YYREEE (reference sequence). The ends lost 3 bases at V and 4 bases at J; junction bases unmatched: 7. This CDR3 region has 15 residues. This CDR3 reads CASSSRGQGFTEAFF. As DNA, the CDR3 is TGTGCCAGCAGCTCAAGGGGACAGGGATTCACTGAAGCTTTCTTT.

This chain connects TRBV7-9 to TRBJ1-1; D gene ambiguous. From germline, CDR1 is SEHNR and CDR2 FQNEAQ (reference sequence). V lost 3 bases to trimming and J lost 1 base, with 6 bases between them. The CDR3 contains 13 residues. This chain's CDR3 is CASSLRENTEAFF. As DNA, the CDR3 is TGTGCCAGCAGCTTGAGAGAGAACACTGAAGCTTTCTTT.

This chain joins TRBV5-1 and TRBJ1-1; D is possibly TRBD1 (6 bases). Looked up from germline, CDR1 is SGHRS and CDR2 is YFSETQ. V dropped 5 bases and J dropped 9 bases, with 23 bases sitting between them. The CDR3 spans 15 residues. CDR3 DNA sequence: TGCGCCAGCAGTCGACCCATACTTAAGGGACAAAAAGCTTTCTTT. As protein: CASSRPILKGQKAFF.